A selection of T cell receptor beta chains follows, all from one sample in a study of T cell responses to AZD1222 COVID-19 vaccine. Assay used: immunoSEQ multiplex PCR; TCRdb lists only in-frame clones, some missing. The data contain about 130,000 clones, roughly 93% of them singletons. The sequenced sample was peripheral blood, obtained on day 0 of AZD1222 vaccination. Source of these receptors: an adult in good health. Both conserved end residues are part of each CDR3. The order of the fields is CDR3 DNA, CDR3 protein, clone size, D gene, J gene, V gene. A D gene is named only where the DNA matches it firmly. Rows may omit the clone size; those that give it use once, few, many or a size class.

CDR3nt: TGTGCCTGCCGGCGGGACTCCTACAATGAGCAGTTCTTC; CDR3aa: CACRRDSYNEQFF; abundance: NA; d_gene: NA; j_gene: TRBJ2-1; v_gene: TRBV6-5
CDR3nt: TGTGCCAGCAGTCCAAACAGGGGAGGTCGTACTGAAGCTTTCTTT; CDR3aa: CASSPNRGGRTEAFF; abundance: once; d_gene: TRBD1; j_gene: TRBJ1-1; v_gene: TRBV28
CDR3nt: TGCGCCAGCAGCCGAGTGCGGCTAGATAATGAAAAACTGTTTTTT; CDR3aa: CASSRVRLDNEKLFF; abundance: NA; d_gene: NA; j_gene: TRBJ1-4; v_gene: TRBV4-1
CDR3nt: TGTGCCAGCAGTTTATCGGTAGGGGCCGGCACAGATACGCAGTATTTT; CDR3aa: CASSLSVGAGTDTQYF; abundance: NA; d_gene: NA; j_gene: TRBJ2-3; v_gene: TRBV27
CDR3nt: TGTGCCAGCAGCTTTTCGGGCCGACCCTATTCTTACGAGCAGTACTTC; CDR3aa: CASSFSGRPYSYEQYF; abundance: NA; d_gene: NA; j_gene: TRBJ2-7; v_gene: TRBV7-9
CDR3nt: TGCGCCAGCAGCATAAAGACAGACAACTATGGCTACACCTTC; CDR3aa: CASSIKTDNYGYTF; abundance: once; d_gene: NA; j_gene: TRBJ1-2; v_gene: TRBV5-1
CDR3nt: TGTGCCAGCAGCTCGGAACGGGGACAGCCCCTGAATTCACCCCTCCACTTT; CDR3aa: CASSSERGQPLNSPLHF; abundance: NA; d_gene: TRBD1; j_gene: TRBJ1-6; v_gene: TRBV7-8
CDR3nt: TGTGCCACCAGTGCTTTGGGGACCACTGAAGCTTTCTTT; CDR3aa: CATSALGTTEAFF; abundance: NA; d_gene: NA; j_gene: TRBJ1-1; v_gene: TRBV24-1
CDR3nt: TGTGCCACCAGCAGAGACAGGGTAGTCGAGCAGTACTTC; CDR3aa: CATSRDRVVEQYF; abundance: NA; d_gene: NA; j_gene: TRBJ2-7; v_gene: TRBV15
CDR3nt: TGTGCCAGCAGCTTAGGACAGGGCGTCAATTCACCCCTCCACTTT; CDR3aa: CASSLGQGVNSPLHF; abundance: once; d_gene: TRBD1; j_gene: TRBJ1-6; v_gene: TRBV7-2
CDR3nt: TGTGCCAGCAGCTTAGATGCGGTGTTCTCTGGAAACACCATATATTTT; CDR3aa: CASSLDAVFSGNTIYF; abundance: once; d_gene: NA; j_gene: TRBJ1-3; v_gene: TRBV7-9
CDR3nt: TGTGCCAGCAGTGGGGGGGCCAGCGGGAGGGAGAGCGGGGAGCTGTTTTTT; CDR3aa: CASSGGASGRESGELFF; abundance: NA; d_gene: TRBD2; j_gene: TRBJ2-2; v_gene: TRBV2
CDR3nt: TGTGCCAGCAGTTACTCCTCCGGTACGGGCTACACCTTC; CDR3aa: CASSYSSGTGYTF; abundance: once; d_gene: NA; j_gene: TRBJ1-2; v_gene: TRBV6-5
CDR3nt: TGTGCCAGCAGTGATCTCGGGAAACGTTTGGGGAAGAGCAATCAGCCCCAGCATTTT; CDR3aa: CASSDLGKRLGKSNQPQHF; abundance: NA; d_gene: NA; j_gene: TRBJ1-5; v_gene: TRBV6-1
CDR3nt: TGCGCCAGCAGTGAGTCGCGTGGGACAACCTTATTTAGCAATCAGCCCCAGCATTTT; CDR3aa: CASSESRGTTLFSNQPQHF; abundance: NA; d_gene: NA; j_gene: TRBJ1-5; v_gene: TRBV10-2
CDR3nt: TGTGCCAGCAGTTTATGGAGCGGGAGCAAGACCCAGTACTTC; CDR3aa: CASSLWSGSKTQYF; abundance: NA; d_gene: TRBD2; j_gene: TRBJ2-5; v_gene: TRBV28
CDR3nt: TGTGCCAGCAGCACTAGGACTAGCGGGAGTGTTTGGGAGCAGTTCTTC; CDR3aa: CASSTRTSGSVWEQFF; abundance: NA; d_gene: TRBD2; j_gene: TRBJ2-1; v_gene: TRBV7-8
CDR3nt: TGTGCCAGCAAGAGGGGTCAAGAGACCCAGTACTTC; CDR3aa: CASKRGQETQYF; abundance: NA; d_gene: NA; j_gene: TRBJ2-5; v_gene: TRBV27